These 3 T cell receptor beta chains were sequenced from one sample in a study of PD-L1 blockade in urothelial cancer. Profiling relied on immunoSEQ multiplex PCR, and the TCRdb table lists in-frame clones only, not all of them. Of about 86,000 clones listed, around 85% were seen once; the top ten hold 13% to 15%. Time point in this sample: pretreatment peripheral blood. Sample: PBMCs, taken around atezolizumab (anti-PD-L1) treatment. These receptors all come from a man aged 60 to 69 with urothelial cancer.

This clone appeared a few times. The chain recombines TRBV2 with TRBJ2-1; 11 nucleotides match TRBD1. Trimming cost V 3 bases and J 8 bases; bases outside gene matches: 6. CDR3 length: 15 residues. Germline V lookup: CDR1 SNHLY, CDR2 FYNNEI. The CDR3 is CASSDLGQGVDEQFF. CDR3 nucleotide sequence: TGTGCCAGCAGTGATTTGGGACAGGGGGTCGATGAGCAGTTCTTC. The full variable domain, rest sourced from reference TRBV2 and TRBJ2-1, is EPEVTQTPSHQVTQMGQEVILRCVPISNHLYFYWYRQILGQKVEFLVSFYNNEISEKSEIFDDQFSVERPDGSNFTLKIRSTKLEDSAMYFCASSDLGQGVDEQFFGPGTRLTVL.

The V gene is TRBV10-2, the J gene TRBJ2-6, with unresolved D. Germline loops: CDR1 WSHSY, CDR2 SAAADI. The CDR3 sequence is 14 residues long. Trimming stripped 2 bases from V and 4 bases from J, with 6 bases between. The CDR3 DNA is TGCGCCAGCAGTGAGAGCTTCGGGGCCAACGTCCTGACTTTC. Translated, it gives CASSESFGANVLTF.

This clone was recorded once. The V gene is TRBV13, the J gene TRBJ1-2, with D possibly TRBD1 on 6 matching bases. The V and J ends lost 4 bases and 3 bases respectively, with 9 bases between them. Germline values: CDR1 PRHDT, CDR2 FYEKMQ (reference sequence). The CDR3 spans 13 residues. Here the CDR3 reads CASSSQGYYGYTF. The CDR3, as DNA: TGTGCCAGCAGCTCTCAGGGGTACTATGGCTACACCTTC. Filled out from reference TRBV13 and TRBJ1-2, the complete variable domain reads AAGVIQSPRHLIKEKRETATLKCYPIPRHDTVYWYQQGPGQDPQFLISFYEKMQSDKGSIPDRFSAQQFSDYHSELNMSSLELGDSALYFCASSSQGYYGYTFGSGTRLTVV.